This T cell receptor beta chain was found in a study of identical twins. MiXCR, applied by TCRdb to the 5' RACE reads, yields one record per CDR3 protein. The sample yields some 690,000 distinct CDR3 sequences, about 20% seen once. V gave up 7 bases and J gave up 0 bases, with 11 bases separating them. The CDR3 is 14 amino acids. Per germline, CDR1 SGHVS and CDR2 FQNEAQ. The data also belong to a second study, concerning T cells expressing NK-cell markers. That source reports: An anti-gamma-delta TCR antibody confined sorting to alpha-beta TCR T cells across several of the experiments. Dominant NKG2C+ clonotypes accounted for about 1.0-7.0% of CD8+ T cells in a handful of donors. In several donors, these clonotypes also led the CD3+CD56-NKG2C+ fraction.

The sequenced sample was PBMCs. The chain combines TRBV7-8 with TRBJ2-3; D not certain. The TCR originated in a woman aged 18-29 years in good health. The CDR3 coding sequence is TGTGCCAGCATCTTGAGCCCTAGCACAGATACGCAGTATTTT. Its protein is CASILSPSTDTQYF.